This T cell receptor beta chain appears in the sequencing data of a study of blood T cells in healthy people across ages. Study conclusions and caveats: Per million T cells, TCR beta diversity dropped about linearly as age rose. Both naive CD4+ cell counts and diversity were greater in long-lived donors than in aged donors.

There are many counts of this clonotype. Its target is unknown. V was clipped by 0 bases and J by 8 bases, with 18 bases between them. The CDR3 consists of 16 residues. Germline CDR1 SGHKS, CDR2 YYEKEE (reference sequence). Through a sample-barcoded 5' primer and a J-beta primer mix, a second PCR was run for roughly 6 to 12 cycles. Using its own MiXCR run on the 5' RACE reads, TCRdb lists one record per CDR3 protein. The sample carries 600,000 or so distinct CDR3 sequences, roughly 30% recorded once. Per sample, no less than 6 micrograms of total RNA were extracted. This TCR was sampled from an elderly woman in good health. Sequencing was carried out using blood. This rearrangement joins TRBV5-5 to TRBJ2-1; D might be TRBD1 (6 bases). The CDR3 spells CASSLGQGIGQYEQFF. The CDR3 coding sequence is TGTGCCAGCAGCTTGGGCCAGGGGATAGGTCAGTATGAGCAGTTCTTC.